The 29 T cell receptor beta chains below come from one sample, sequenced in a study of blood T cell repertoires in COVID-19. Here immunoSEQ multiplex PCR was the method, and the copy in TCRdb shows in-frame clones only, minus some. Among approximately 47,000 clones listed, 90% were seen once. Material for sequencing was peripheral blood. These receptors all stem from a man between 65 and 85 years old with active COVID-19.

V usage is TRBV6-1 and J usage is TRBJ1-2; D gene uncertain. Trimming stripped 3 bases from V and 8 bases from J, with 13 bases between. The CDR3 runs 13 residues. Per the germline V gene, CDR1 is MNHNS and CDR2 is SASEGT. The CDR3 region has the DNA TGTGCCAGCAGTGATGGAGGAGGCTCGGGCTACACCTTC. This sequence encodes CASSDGGGSGYTF.

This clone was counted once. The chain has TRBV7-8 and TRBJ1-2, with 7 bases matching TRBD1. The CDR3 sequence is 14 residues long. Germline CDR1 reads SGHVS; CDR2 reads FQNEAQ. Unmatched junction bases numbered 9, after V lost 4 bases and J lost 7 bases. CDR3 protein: CASSSRDRVSGYTF. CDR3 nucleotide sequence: TGTGCCAGCAGCTCCCGGGACAGAGTTTCTGGCTACACCTTC.

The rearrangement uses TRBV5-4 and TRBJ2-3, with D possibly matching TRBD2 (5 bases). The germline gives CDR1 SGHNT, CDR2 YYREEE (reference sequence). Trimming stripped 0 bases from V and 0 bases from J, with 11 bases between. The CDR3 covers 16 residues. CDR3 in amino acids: CASSLDLGVSTDTQYF. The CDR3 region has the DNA TGTGCCAGCAGCTTGGACTTGGGAGTAAGCACAGATACGCAGTATTTT. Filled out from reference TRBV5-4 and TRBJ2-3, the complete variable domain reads ETGVTQSPTHLIKTRGQQVTLRCSSQSGHNTVSWYQQALGQGPQFIFQYYREEENGRGNFPPRFSGLQFPNYSSELNVNALELDDSALYLCASSLDLGVSTDTQYFGPGTRLTVL.

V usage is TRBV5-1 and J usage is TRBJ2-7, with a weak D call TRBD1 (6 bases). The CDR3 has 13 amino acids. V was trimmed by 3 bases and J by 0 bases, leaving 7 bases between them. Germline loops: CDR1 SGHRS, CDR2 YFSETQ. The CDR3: CASSSDSSYEQYF. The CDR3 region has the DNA TGCGCCAGCAGCTCGGACAGCTCCTACGAGCAGTACTTC.

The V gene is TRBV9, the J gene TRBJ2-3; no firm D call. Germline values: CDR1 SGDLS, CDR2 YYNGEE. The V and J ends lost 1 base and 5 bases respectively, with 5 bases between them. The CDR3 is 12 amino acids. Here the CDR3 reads CASSVLGDTQYF. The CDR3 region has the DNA TGTGCCAGCAGCGTACTAGGAGATACGCAGTATTTT.

CDR3 amino acids: CSASSLAGGTDTQYF. The DNA for the CDR3 is TGCAGTGCTAGTTCGCTAGCGGGGGGCACAGATACGCAGTATTTT. This sequence joins TRBV20-1 and TRBJ2-3, with TRBD2 matching 10 bases. The junction had 4 bases not matched to a gene; V was cut back by 3 bases and J by 1 base. The CDR3 runs to 15 residues. The germline gives CDR1 DFQATT, CDR2 SNEGSKA (reference sequence).

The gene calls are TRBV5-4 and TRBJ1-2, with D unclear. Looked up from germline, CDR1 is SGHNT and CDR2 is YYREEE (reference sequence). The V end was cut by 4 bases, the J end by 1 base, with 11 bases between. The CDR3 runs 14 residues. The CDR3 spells CASSVDRLNYGYTF. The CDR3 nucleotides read TGTGCCAGCAGCGTTGACCGACTTAACTATGGCTACACCTTC.

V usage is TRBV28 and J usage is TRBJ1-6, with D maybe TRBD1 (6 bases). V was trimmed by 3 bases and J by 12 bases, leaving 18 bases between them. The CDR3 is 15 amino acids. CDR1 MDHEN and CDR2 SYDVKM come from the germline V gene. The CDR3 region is CASSLVGGARKPLHF. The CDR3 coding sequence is TGTGCCAGCAGTTTGGTGGGGGGGGCCCGGAAACCCCTCCACTTT. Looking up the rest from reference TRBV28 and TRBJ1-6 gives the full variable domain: DVKVTQSSRYLVKRTGEKVFLECVQDMDHENMFWYRQDPGLGLRLIYFSYDVKMKEKGDIPEGYSVSREKKERFSLILESASTNQTSMYLCASSLVGGARKPLHFGNGTRLTVT.

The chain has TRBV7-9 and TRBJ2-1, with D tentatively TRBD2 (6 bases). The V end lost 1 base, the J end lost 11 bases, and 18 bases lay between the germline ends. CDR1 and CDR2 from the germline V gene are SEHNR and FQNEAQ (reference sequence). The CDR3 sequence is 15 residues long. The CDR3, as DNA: TGTGCCAGCAGCTTAGTAGCCCCCCCCGGCGGGAAGCAGTTCTTC. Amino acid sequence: CASSLVAPPGGKQFF.

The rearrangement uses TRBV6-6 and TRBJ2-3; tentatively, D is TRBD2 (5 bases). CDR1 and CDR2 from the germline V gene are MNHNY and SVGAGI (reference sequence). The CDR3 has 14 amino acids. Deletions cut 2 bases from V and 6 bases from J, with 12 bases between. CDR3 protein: CASSYGRSGDTQYF. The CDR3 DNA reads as TGTGCCAGCAGTTACGGCAGGTCGGGGGATACGCAGTATTTT.

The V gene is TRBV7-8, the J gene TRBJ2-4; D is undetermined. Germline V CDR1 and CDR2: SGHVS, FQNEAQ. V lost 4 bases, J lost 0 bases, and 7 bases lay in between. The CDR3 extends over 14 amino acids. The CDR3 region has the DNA TGTGCCAGCAGCTACACAGAAGCCAAAAACATTCAGTACTTC. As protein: CASSYTEAKNIQYF.

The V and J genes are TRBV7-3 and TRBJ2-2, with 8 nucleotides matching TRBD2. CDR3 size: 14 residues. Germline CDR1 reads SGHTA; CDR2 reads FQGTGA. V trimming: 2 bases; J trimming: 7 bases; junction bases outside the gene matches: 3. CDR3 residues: CASSLLAGYGELFF. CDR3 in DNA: TGTGCCAGCAGCTTACTAGCGGGTTACGGGGAGCTGTTTTTT. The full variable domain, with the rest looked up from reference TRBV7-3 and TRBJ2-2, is GAGVSQTPSNKVTEKGKYVELRCDPISGHTALYWYRQSLGQGPEFLIYFQGTGAADDSGLPNDRFFAVRPEGSVSTLKIQRTERGDSAVYLCASSLLAGYGELFFGEGSRLTVL.

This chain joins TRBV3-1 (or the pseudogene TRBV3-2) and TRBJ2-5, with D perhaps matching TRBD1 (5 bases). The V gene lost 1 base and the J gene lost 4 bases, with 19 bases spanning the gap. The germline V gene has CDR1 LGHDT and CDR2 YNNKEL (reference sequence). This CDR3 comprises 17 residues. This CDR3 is CASSQVITETVGETQYF. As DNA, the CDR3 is TGTGCCAGCAGCCAAGTAATAACAGAGACAGTTGGAGAGACCCAGTACTTC.

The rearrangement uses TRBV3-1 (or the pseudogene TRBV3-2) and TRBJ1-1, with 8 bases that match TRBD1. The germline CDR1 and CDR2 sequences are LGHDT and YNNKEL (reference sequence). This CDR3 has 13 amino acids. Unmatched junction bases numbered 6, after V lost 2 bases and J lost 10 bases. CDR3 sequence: CASSQQGAVRAFF. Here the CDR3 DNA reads TGTGCCAGCAGCCAACAGGGGGCCGTTCGAGCTTTCTTT.

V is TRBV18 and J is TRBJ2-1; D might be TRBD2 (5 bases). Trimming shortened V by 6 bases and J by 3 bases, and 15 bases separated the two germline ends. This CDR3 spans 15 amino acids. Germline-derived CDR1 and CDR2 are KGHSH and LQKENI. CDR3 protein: CASSGRLAGYNEQFF. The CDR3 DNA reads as TGTGCCAGCTCTGGGCGGCTTGCGGGCTACAATGAGCAGTTCTTC.

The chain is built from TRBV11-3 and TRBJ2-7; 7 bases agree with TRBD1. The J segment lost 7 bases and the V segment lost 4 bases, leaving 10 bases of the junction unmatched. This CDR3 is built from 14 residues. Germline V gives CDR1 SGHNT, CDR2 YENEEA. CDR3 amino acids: CASSSRGRPGEQYF. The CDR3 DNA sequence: TGTGCCAGCAGCTCCAGGGGGAGACCGGGGGAGCAGTACTTC.

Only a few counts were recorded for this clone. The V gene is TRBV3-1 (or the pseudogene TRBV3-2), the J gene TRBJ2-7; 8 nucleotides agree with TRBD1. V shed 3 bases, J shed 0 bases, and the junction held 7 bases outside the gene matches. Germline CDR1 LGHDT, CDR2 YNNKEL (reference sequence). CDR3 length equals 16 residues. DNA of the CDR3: TGTGCCAGCAGCCACAAATCGGACAGGGCCTCCTACGAGCAGTACTTC. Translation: CASSHKSDRASYEQYF.

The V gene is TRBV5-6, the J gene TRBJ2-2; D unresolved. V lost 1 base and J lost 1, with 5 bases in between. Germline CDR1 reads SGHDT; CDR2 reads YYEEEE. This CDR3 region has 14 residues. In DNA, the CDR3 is TGTGCCAGCAGCTTGAGCGTGAACACCGGGGAGCTGTTTTTT. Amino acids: CASSLSVNTGELFF.

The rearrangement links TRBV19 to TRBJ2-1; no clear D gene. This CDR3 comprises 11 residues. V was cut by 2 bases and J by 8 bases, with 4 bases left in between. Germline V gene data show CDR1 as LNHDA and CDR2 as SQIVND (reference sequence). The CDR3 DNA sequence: TGTGCCAGTAGTATACTCTATGAGCAGTTCTTC. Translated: CASSILYEQFF.

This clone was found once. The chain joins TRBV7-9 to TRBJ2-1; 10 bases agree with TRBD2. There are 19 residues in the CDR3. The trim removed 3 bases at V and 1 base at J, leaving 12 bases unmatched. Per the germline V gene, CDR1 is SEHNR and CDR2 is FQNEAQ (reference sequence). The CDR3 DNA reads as TGTGCCAGCAGCTTTTCTGTAGCGGGGGGAGCCAGATCCTACAATGAGCAGTTCTTC. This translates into CASSFSVAGGARSYNEQFF.

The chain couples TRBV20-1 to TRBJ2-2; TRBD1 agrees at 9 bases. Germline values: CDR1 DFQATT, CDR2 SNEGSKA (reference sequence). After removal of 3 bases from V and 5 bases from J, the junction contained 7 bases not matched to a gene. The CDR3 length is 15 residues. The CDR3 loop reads CSASNRGRGTGELFF. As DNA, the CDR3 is TGCAGTGCTAGTAACAGGGGGCGCGGGACCGGGGAGCTGTTTTTT.

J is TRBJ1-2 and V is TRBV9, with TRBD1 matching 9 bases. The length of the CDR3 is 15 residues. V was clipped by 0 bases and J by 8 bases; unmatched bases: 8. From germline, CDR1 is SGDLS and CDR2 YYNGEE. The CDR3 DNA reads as TGTGCCAGCAGCGTAGCTCGCACAGGGGGCAACGGCTACACCTTC. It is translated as CASSVARTGGNGYTF.

CDR3 sequence (DNA): TGTGCCAGCACCCTTACGGGGGGAGAGACCCAGTACTTC. As protein: CASTLTGGETQYF. This sequence joins TRBV12-3 or TRBV12-4 and TRBJ2-5; 7 bases match TRBD2. CDR3 length equals 13 residues. V lost 7 bases to trimming and J lost 4 bases; unmatched junction nucleotides: 6.

Here the CDR3 DNA reads TGTGCCAGCAAGAATACTCAAAACACCATATATTTT. Amino acids: CASKNTQNTIYF. This chain joins TRBV2 and TRBJ1-3; D unresolved. CDR3 length: 12 residues. The germline CDR1 and CDR2 sequences are SNHLY and FYNNEI. V gave up 7 bases and J gave up 6 bases, with 10 bases separating them.

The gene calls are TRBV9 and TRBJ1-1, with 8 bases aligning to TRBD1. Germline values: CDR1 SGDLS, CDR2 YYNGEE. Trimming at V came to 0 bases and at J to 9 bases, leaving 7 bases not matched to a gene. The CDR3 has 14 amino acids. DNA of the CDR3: TGTGCCAGCAGCGTAGTGGACAGGGCGGGGAAAGCTTTCTTT. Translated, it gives CASSVVDRAGKAFF.

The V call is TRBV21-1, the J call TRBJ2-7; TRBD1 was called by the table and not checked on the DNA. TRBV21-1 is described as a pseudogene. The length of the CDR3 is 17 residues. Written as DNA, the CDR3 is TGTGCCAGCAGCAGACGTCCAGGGGGGAAGGTTTACTACGAGCAGTACTTC. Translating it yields CASSRRPGGKVYYEQYF.

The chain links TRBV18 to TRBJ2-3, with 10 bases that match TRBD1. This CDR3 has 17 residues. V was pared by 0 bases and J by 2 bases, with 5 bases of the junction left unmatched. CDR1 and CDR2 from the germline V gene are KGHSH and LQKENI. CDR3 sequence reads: CASSPPGGQGTTDTQYF. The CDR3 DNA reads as TGTGCCAGCTCACCACCGGGGGGACAGGGGACCACAGATACGCAGTATTTT. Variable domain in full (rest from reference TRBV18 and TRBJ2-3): NAGVMQNPRHLVRRRGQEARLRCSPMKGHSHVYWYRQLPEEGLKFMVYLQKENIIDESGMPKERFSAEFPKEGPSILRIQQVVRGDSAAYFCASSPPGGQGTTDTQYFGPGTRLTVL.

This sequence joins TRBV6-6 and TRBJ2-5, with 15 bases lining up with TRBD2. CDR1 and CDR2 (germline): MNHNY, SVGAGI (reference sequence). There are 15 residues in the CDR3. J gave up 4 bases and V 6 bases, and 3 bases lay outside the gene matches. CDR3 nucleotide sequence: TGTGCCAGCAGCCCGGGACTAGCGGGAGGAGAGACCCAGTACTTC. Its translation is CASSPGLAGGETQYF.

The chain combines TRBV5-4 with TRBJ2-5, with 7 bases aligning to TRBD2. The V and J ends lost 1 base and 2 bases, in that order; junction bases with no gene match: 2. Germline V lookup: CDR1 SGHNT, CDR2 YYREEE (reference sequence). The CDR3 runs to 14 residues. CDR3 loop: CASSLSGNQETQYF. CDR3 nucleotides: TGTGCCAGCAGCTTGAGCGGGAATCAAGAGACCCAGTACTTC.